The source of this TCR beta chain is a study of T-cell reconstitution after alpha-beta-depleted transplantation in children. Study findings and constraints: Several hundred expanded graft clones reportedly were the source of alpha-beta T cells about two months after transplant. Elevated TCRbeta diversity at day 60 was traced, in some patients, to surviving recipient T cells and thymic progenitors.

V dropped 0 bases and J dropped 8 bases, with 10 bases sitting between them. The CDR3 has 14 amino acids. The germline V gene encodes CDR1 LGHNA and CDR2 YSLEER. This clonotype was counted ten times or more. Its specificity is not known. As it was prepared, the TCRbeta library received unique molecular identifiers. MiXCR, applied by TCRdb to the PCR reads, yields one record per CDR3 protein. The sample records about 490,000 distinct CDR3 sequences, over 9.5% being singletons. The input for sequencing was PBMCs, taken before TCRalphabeta/CD19-depleted stem cell transplant. This receptor was identified in a child aged 2-15 years with inherited bone marrow failure, due to receive a stem cell transplant. The rearrangement joins TRBV4-3 to TRBJ2-2, with D tentatively TRBD2 (5 bases). The CDR3, as DNA: TGCGCCAGCAGCCAAGATCAGAGAGGGGGGGAGCTGTTTTTT. Translation gives CASSQDQRGGELFF.